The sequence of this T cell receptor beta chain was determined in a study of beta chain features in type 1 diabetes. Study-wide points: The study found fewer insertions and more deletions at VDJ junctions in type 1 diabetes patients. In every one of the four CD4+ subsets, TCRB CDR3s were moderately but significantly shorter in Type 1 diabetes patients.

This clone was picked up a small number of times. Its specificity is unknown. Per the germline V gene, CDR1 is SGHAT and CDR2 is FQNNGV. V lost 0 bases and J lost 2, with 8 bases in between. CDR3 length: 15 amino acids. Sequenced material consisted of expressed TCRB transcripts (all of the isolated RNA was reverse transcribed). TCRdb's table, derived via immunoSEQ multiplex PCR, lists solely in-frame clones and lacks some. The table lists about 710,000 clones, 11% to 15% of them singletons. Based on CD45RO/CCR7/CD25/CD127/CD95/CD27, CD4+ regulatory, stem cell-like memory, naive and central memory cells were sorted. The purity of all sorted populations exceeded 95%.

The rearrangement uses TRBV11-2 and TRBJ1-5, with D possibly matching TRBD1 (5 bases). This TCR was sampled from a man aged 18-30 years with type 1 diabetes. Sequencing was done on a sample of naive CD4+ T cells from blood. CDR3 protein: CASSLDPTGNQPQHF. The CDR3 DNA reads TGTGCCAGCAGCTTAGATCCGACAGGCAATCAGCCCCAGCATTTT.